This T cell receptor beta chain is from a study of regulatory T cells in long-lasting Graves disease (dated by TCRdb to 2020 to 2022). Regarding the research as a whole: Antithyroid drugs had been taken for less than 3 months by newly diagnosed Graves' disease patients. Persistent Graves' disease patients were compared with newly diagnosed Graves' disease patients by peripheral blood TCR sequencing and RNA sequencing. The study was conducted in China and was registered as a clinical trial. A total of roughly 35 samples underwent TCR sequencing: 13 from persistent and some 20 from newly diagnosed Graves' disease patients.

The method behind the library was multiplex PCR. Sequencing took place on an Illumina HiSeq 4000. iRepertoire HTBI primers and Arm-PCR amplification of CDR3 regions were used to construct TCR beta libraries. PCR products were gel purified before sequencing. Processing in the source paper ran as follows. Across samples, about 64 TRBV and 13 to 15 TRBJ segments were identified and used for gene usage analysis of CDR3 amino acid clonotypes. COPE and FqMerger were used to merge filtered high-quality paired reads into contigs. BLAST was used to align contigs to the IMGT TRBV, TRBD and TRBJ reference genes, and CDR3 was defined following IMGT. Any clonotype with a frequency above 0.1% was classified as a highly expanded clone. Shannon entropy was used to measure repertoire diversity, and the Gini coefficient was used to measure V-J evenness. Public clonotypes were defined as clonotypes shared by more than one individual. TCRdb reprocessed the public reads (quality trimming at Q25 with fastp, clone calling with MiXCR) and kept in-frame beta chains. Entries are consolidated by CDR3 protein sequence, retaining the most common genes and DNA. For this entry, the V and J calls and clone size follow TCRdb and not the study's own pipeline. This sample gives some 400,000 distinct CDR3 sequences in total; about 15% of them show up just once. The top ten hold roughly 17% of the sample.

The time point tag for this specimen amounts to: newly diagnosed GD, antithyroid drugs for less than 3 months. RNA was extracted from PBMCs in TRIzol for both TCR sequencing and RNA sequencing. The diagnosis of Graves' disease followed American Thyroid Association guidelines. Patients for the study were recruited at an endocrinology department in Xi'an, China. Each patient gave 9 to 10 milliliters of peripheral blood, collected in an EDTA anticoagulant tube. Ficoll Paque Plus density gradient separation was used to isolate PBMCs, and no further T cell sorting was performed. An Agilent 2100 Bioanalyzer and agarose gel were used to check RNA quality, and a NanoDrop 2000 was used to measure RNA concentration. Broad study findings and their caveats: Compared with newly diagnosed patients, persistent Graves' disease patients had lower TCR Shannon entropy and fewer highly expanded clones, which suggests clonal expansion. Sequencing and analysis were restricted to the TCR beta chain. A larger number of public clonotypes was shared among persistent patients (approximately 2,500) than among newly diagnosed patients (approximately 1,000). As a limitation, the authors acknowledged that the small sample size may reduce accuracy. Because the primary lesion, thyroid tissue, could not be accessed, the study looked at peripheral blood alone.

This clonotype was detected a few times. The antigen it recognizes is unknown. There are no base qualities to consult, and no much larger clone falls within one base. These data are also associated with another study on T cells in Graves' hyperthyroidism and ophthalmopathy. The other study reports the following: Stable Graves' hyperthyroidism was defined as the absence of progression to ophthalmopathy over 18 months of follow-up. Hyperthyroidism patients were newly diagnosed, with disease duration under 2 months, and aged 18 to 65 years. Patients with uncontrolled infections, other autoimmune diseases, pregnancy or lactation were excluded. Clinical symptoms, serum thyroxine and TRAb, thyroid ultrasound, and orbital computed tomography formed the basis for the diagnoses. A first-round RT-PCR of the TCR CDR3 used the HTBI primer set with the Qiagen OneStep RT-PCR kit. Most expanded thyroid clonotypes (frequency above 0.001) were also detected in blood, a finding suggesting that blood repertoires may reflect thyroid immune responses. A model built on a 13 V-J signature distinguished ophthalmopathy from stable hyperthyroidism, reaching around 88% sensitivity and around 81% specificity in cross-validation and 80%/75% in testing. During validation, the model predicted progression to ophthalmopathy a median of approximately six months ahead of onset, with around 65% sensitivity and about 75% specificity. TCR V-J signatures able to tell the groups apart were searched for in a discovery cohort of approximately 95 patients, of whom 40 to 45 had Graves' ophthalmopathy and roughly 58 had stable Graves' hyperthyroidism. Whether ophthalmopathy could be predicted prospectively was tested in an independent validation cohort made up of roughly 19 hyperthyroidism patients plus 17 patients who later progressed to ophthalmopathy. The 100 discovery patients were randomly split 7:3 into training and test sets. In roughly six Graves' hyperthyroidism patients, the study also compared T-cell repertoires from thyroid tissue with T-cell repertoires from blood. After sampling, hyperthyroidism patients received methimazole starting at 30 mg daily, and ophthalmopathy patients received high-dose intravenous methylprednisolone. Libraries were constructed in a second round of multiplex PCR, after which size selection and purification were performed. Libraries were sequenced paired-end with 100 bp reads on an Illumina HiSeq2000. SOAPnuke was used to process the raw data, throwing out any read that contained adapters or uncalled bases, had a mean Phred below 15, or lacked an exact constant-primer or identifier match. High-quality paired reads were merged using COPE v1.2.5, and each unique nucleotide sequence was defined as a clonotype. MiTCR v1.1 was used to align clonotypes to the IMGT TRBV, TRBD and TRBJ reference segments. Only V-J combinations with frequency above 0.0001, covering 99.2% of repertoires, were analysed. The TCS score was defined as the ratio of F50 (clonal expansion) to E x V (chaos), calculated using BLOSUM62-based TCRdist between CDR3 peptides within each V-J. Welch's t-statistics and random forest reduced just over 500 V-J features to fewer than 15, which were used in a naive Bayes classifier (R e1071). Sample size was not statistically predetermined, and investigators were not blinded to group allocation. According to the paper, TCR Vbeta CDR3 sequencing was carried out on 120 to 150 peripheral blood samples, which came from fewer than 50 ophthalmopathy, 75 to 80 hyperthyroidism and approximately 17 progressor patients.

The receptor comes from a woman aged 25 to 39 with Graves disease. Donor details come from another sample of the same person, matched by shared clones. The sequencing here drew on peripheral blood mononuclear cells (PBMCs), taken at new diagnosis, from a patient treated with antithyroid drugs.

The nucleotide sequence reads as follows: TGTGCCAGCAGCGTAGATCCGGCTGGCTCCTACAATGAGCAGTTCTTC. Its coded protein is CASSVDPAGSYNEQFF. The sequence is built from TRBV9 and TRBJ2-1; the D gene assignment is ambiguous. From its cysteine to its phenylalanine, the CDR3 spans 16 amino acids. Kept here is only the CDR3 DNA, which spans 48 bases and is read in frame from base 1. The germline V gene provides CDR1 SGDLS and CDR2 YYNGEE. Deletion took 0 bases off V and 0 bases off J, with a span of 10 bases between the germline ends.